The entry that follows covers one T cell receptor (beta chain) sequence. This sample was taken from a study of blood T cell repertoires in COVID-19. Study information: Samples of COVID-19 (acute and convalescent) were obtained from the United States, Italy and Spain. From T cells, B-cell-depleted T cells, or PBMCs came the material, which was cDNA or gDNA.

Clones were sequenced by immunoSEQ multiplex PCR, and TCRdb holds only the in-frame ones, with some missing. The data show about 180,000 clones, roughly 88% seen once. The CDR3 contains 12 residues. CDR1 and CDR2 from the germline V gene are LNHDA and SQIVND (reference sequence). The V gene lost 3 bases and the J gene lost 7 bases, with 9 bases spanning the gap. The rearrangement joins TRBV19 to TRBJ1-1; D unclear. Source material: peripheral blood. This sequence originates from a human donor with active or convalescent COVID-19. The donor label of this sample is uncertain. Here the CDR3 reads CASSIVRGEAFF. The CDR3 DNA follows: TGTGCCAGTAGTATTGTACGAGGTGAAGCTTTCTTT.